Only a few counts were recorded for the clone carrying this T cell receptor beta chain. Its antigen is currently unknown. Via MiXCR, TCRdb re-called the 5' RACE reads, giving one row per CDR3 protein. The sample includes some 730,000 distinct CDR3 sequences, around a sixth of them seen just once. The data were taken from a study of identical twins. Whole-study results and caveats: Cross-sectional statistics, not tracking of the same donors, supported the conclusions. High-abundance cord blood beta clonotypes had fewer insertions; memory repertoires showed none.

In germline, CDR1 is SGHAT, CDR2 FQNNGV. The CDR3 sequence is 16 residues long. V shed 3 bases and J shed 0 bases, with 12 bases lying between them. The same sample was also studied in work on T cells expressing NK-cell markers. That work states: For over 5 donors, the dominant NKG2C+ clonotypes made up roughly 1.0-8% of their CD8+ T cells. These same clonotypes (in a handful of donors) also led the CD3+CD56-NKG2C+ fraction.

The TCR comes from a woman under 30 in good health. Sequenced material: PBMCs. The V gene is TRBV11-2, the J gene TRBJ2-4; weak D call: TRBD2 (6 bases). The CDR3 bases are TGTGCCAGCAGCTTGTCTAGCGTCTCAGCCAAAAACATTCAGTACTTC. Protein product: CASSLSSVSAKNIQYF.